These T cell receptor beta chains were read from a single sample in a study of tumor-infiltrating lymphocytes in primary liver carcinoma. TCRdb recomputed calls from the multiplex PCR reads with MiXCR, one row per CDR3 protein. The sample holds 150,000 to 200,000 distinct CDR3 sequences, 60% seen once. The sequenced material came from peripheral blood. The receptors derive from a man aged 35 to 55 with primary liver carcinoma and hepatitis B virus infection. The CDR3 runs from the conserved cysteine through the conserved F or W. The D gene is left open where the match is weak. Clone sizes are given selectively: once, few, many, or a class where the clone is expanded.

>TRBV6-5|17|TRBJ1-1|.|.
TGTGCCAGCAGTTACGCGTTACGGGGATTTCCTAACACTGAAGCTTTCTTT
CASSYALRGFPNTEAFF
>TRBV7-9|16|TRBJ2-5|TRBD1|many
TGTGCCAGCAGCTCCCGGGACAGGGGAGTCCAAGAGACCCAGTACTTC
CASSSRDRGVQETQYF
>TRBV7-9|16|TRBJ2-1|TRBD1|.
TGTGCCAGCAGCTTCCAGCGGACAGGGGCCGACAATGAGCAGTTCTTC
CASSFQRTGADNEQFF
>TRBV12-5|13|TRBJ2-2|.|.
TGTGCTAGTGGTTTCGGAAACACCGGGAAGCTGTTTTTT
CASGFGNTGKLFF
>TRBV11-2|12|TRBJ2-7|TRBD2|once
TGCACCAGCAGCTCTAATAGCGGGCCGCAGTACTTC
CTSSSNSGPQYF
>TRBV11-2|15|TRBJ1-2|.|.
TGTGCCAGTAACTTACTCCCAGACGGCGACTATGACTACACCTTC
CASNLLPDGDYDYTF
>TRBV28|20|TRBJ2-1|TRBD2|.
TGTGCCAGCAGTTTAATAGGGACTAGCGGGAGGGCGAGGGGGGGCAATGAGCAGTTCTTC
CASSLIGTSGRARGGNEQFF
>TRBV12-3/TRBV12-4|14|TRBJ1-1|.|few
TGTGCCAGCAGTTCCGGACTCATGAACACTGAAGCTTTCTTT
CASSSGLMNTEAFF
>TRBV6-5|16|TRBJ2-1|TRBD2|.
TGTGCCAGCAGTTACTCGAGAGCGGGAGGAATGAATGATCAGTTCTTC
CASSYSRAGGMNDQFF
>TRBV28|14|TRBJ2-4|.|few
TGTGCCAGCACTGGGAGGTTAGGCAAAAACATTCAGTACTTC
CASTGRLGKNIQYF
>TRBV4-2|16|TRBJ2-3|TRBD2|.
TGTGCCAGCAGCCCTTTCCTGGGAGGGCCGGTAGATACGCAGTATTTT
CASSPFLGGPVDTQYF
>TRBV6-6|13|TRBJ2-7|.|many
TGTGCCAGCAGGCAGGCGGATACCTACGAGCAGTACTTC
CASRQADTYEQYF
>TRBV6-6|16|TRBJ1-5|.|.
TGTGCCAGCAGTTATCTAGGGGCGGGTGCGGGCCGGCCCCAGCATTTT
CASSYLGAGAGRPQHF
>TRBV6-1|15|TRBJ2-5|.|.
TGTGCCAGCAGTGTTGATGGGGCTCTCCAAGAGACCCAGTACTTC
CASSVDGALQETQYF
>TRBV29-1|14|TRBJ1-2|.|few
TGCAGCGTTGACCCCGAGACGGACTCGGGTGGCTACACCTTC
CSVDPETDSGGYTF
>TRBV11-2|15|TRBJ2-7|.|.
TGTGCCAGCAGCAACTTGGAGATCTCCTCCTACGGGCAGTACTTC
CASSNLEISSYGQYF
>TRBV5-4|16|TRBJ2-1|TRBD2|few
TGTGCCAGCAGCACCGCCGGCGGGAGTACCTACAATGAGCAGTTCTTC
CASSTAGGSTYNEQFF
>TRBV6-6|13|TRBJ1-4|.|few
TGTGCCAGCAGTTCTCCCCAGGAGGAAAAACTGTTTTTT
CASSSPQEEKLFF
>TRBV7-9|13|TRBJ2-2|.|.
TGTGCCAGCAGTCCGCAGGGGTCCGGGGAGCTGTTTTTT
CASSPQGSGELFF
>TRBV29-1|14|TRBJ2-1|TRBD1|.
TGCAGCGTGGAAGGGGGCCTTTTCTACAATGAGCAGTTCTTC
CSVEGGLFYNEQFF
>TRBV6-5|15|TRBJ2-7|TRBD2|.
TGTGCCAGCAGTTCCGCCGGGACTACCAACTACGAGCAGTACTTC
CASSSAGTTNYEQYF
>TRBV30|16|TRBJ2-3|TRBD2|.
TGTGCCTGGACTAAAGGGACTAGCGGGACGGGGGATACGCAGTATTTT
CAWTKGTSGTGDTQYF